The clone carrying this TCR beta chain was recorded once. This entry is derived from a study of blood T cell repertoires in COVID-19. Study-level background: Samples of COVID-19 (acute and convalescent) were obtained from the United States, Italy and Spain. PBMCs, B-cell-depleted T cells, or T cells provided the cDNA or gDNA that made up the material.

The CDR3 loop spans 15 amino acids. V gave up 5 bases and J gave up 3 bases; unmatched junction bases: 8. Looked up from germline, CDR1 is MNHEY and CDR2 is SVGAGI. Per the original methods: For nucleated cells, counts were estimated from reference gene primer amplification. Repertoires were generated with immunoSEQ multiplex PCR, while TCRdb's copy carries only in-frame clones and drops some. Clone size and V and J calls were adopted from that table, with D and trimming inferred from the DNA. This repertoire shows approximately 93,000 clones, 72% found once; its top ten account for approximately 15%.

V and J are TRBV6-5 and TRBJ1-1; TRBD1 aligns across 8 bases. Source material: peripheral blood. This TCR was sampled from an elderly woman with acute or convalescent COVID-19. CDR3 nucleotides: TGTGCCAGCAGTCGTGGGGGACAGGCTTACACTGAAGCTTTCTTT. As protein: CASSRGGQAYTEAFF.